The 3 T cell receptor beta chains reported below all come from one sample, sequenced in a study of blood T cell repertoires in COVID-19. Sequenced by immunoSEQ multiplex PCR; TCRdb stores in-frame clones only, minus some. The sample holds approximately 45,000 clones, around nine tenths seen once. Sequenced sample: peripheral blood. These receptors originate from a man aged 40-49 years with COVID-19, enrolled during active disease.

The V gene is TRBV27, the J gene TRBJ2-5; 13 bases line up with TRBD2. After removal of 4 bases from V and 1 base from J, the junction contained 9 bases not matched to a gene. This CDR3 region has 18 residues. Germline CDR1 and CDR2: MNHEY and SMNVEV (reference sequence). This CDR3 reads CASSSTRTSGGVQETQYF. For the CDR3, the DNA is TGTGCCAGCAGTTCCACTCGGACTAGCGGGGGAGTCCAAGAGACCCAGTACTTC.

This sequence joins TRBV5-1 and TRBJ1-1; tentatively, D is TRBD1 (5 bases). CDR1 is SGHRS and CDR2 is YFSETQ in the germline V gene. V lost 0 bases to trimming and J lost 1 base, with 10 bases between them. The CDR3 consists of 15 residues. CDR3 nucleotide sequence: TGCGCCAGCAGCTTGGAGGGGCGGGAGAACACTGAAGCTTTCTTT. Translation gives CASSLEGRENTEAFF.

The chain combines TRBV5-6 with TRBJ1-2, with TRBD1 matching 9 bases. The V segment lost 4 bases and the J segment 5 bases; nucleotides outside the gene matches: 6. CDR3 size: 14 residues. Germline V CDR1 and CDR2: SGHDT, YYEEEE. CDR3 sequence: CASSPGTGFYGYTF. The CDR3, as DNA: TGTGCCAGCAGCCCCGGGACAGGGTTTTATGGCTACACCTTC.